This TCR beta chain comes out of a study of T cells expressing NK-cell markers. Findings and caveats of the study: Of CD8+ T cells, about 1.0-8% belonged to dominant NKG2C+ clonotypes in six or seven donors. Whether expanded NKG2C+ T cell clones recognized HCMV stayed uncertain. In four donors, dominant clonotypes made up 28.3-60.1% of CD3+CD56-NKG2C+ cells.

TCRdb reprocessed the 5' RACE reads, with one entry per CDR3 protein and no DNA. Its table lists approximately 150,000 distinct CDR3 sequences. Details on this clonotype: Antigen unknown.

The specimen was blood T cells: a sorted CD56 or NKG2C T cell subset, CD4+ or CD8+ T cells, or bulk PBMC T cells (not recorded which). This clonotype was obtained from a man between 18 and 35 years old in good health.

CDR3: CASSYTEDSLYYGYTF. This chain links TRBV6-2 or TRBV6-3 with TRBJ1-2; the D call from TCRdb, TRBD1, cannot be confirmed without DNA. CDR1 is MNHEY, CDR2 SVGEGT, per germline. This CDR3 comprises 16 residues.